A single sample gave rise to the 26 T cell receptor beta chains below, sequenced in a study of beta chain bispecific antibodies for T cell cancers. Either OKT3 anti-CD3 antibody or CD3/CD28 beads expanded T cells from blood mononuclear cells over approximately three days. These TCRs are of unknown antigen specificity. MiXCR was run by TCRdb on the 5' RACE reads, yielding one entry per CDR3 protein. The table lists approximately 15,000 distinct CDR3 sequences, approximately 2.2% of them singletons. The study's findings and limits: In these mixed samples, most targeted TRBV reads derived from the leukemia cell line.

Sequencing was done on a sample of healthy donor T cells cultured with leukemia cells. These receptors were obtained from a human donor in good health. Some clones in this sample may be carry-over from other donors' samples.

This clonotype was counted many times. The CDR3 region has the DNA TGCGCCAGCAGCCCGGGACAGGACCAAGAGACCCAGTACTTC. This gives the protein CASSPGQDQETQYF. V and J are TRBV4-1 and TRBJ2-5; 8 bases fit TRBD1. This CDR3 comprises 14 residues. CDR1 and CDR2 from the germline V gene are MGHRA and YSYEKL. J gave up 0 bases and V 4 bases, and 1 base lay outside the gene matches.

This clonotype was observed many times. V is TRBV7-9 and J is TRBJ1-2, with a possible D match to TRBD1 (6 bases). CDR1 and CDR2 from the germline V gene are SEHNR and FQNEAQ (reference sequence). This CDR3 is built from 15 residues. Trimming removed 3 bases from V and 2 bases from J, with 13 bases in between. The CDR3 nucleotides read TGTGCCAGCAGCTTGACCACCGGGACAAACTATGGCTACACCTTC. Translating it yields CASSLTTGTNYGYTF.

There are many counts of this clonotype. This chain links TRBV29-1 with TRBJ2-1; the D call may be TRBD1 or TRBD2 (5 bases each). CDR1 is SQVTM and CDR2 is ANQGSEA in the germline V gene. Deletions cut 4 bases from V and 4 bases from J, with 14 bases between. The CDR3 is 14 residues long. The CDR3 spells CSVAGTEMYNEQFF. Here the CDR3 DNA reads TGCAGCGTTGCAGGGACGGAGATGTACAATGAGCAGTTCTTC.

This clonotype was observed at least ten times. The chain couples TRBV13 to TRBJ1-4, with 8 bases aligning to TRBD1. With V trimmed by 5 bases and J by 0 bases, 2 bases remained unmatched. CDR3 length equals 15 residues. Germline V CDR1 and CDR2: PRHDT, FYEKMQ (reference sequence). CDR3: CASSPGGPTNEKLFF. The CDR3 nucleotides read TGTGCCAGCAGCCCAGGGGGCCCAACTAATGAAAAACTGTTTTTT.

This clonotype was seen many times. The chain has TRBV20-1 and TRBJ2-7, with D possibly being TRBD2 (5 bases). The CDR3 extends over 17 amino acids. The V end was cut by 6 bases, the J end by 0 bases, with 24 bases between. Germline V gene data show CDR1 as DFQATT and CDR2 as SNEGSKA (reference sequence). The CDR3 nucleotides are TGCAGTGCGGCGGGCTATGGTGAACGGACCTTCTCCTACGAGCAGTACTTC. Its translation: CSAAGYGERTFSYEQYF.

This clonotype appeared many times. The rearrangement links TRBV15 to TRBJ2-7; no definite D call. The CDR3 contains 14 residues. The V and J ends lost 1 base and 5 bases respectively, with 12 bases between them. Germline V gene sequence: CDR1 LNHNV, CDR2 YYDKDF (reference sequence). CDR3: CATSRVLVGNEQYF. The CDR3 DNA sequence: TGTGCCACCAGCAGAGTGTTGGTAGGGAACGAGCAGTACTTC.

This clonotype was detected only a few times. The rearrangement joins TRBV19 to TRBJ1-5, with 10 bases aligning to TRBD1. The CDR3 has 17 amino acids. Germline CDR1 LNHDA, CDR2 SQIVND (reference sequence). V shed 7 bases, J shed 0 bases, and the junction held 9 bases outside the gene matches. CDR3 sequence: CASIGQGVQNSNQPQHF. CDR3 coding DNA: TGTGCCAGTATCGGACAGGGGGTTCAAAATAGCAATCAGCCCCAGCATTTT.

In this sample, this clonotype turned up many times. The chain has TRBV28 and TRBJ2-7, with D possibly TRBD1 on 6 matching bases. This CDR3 comprises 13 residues. Between the trimmed V and J ends, which lost 7 bases and 4 bases, there was a span of 14 bases. CDR1 MDHEN and CDR2 SYDVKM come from the germline V gene. CDR3 sequence reads: CASNQIGGYEQYF. CDR3 DNA sequence: TGTGCCAGCAACCAAATAGGGGGTTACGAGCAGTACTTC.

This clonotype was picked up many times. The rearrangement links TRBV13 to TRBJ2-1, with D hard to call. The CDR3 extends over 14 amino acids. V was cut by 2 bases and J by 5 bases, with 10 bases left in between. CDR1 is PRHDT, CDR2 FYEKMQ, per germline (reference sequence). The CDR3 loop is CASSLRAINNEQFF. DNA of the CDR3: TGTGCCAGCAGCTTACGCGCGATAAACAATGAGCAGTTCTTC. Filled out from reference TRBV13 and TRBJ2-1, the complete variable domain reads AAGVIQSPRHLIKEKRETATLKCYPIPRHDTVYWYQQGPGQDPQFLISFYEKMQSDKGSIPDRFSAQQFSDYHSELNMSSLELGDSALYFCASSLRAINNEQFFGPGTRLTVL.

In this sample, this clonotype is medium-sized. The rearrangement links TRBV7-2 to TRBJ2-1, with 9 bases aligning to TRBD2. Trimming at V came to 3 bases and at J to 0 bases, leaving 0 bases not matched to a gene. This CDR3 is 15 amino acids long. Per the germline V gene, CDR1 is SGHTA and CDR2 is FQGNSA. CDR3: CASSFSGGSYNEQFF. The DNA for the CDR3 is TGTGCCAGCAGCTTTAGCGGGGGCTCCTACAATGAGCAGTTCTTC.

This clonotype has at least ten counts. J is TRBJ1-3 and V is TRBV9; D may be TRBD1 (6 bases). Germline CDR1 and CDR2: SGDLS and YYNGEE. Trimming took 3 bases from V and 5 from J, leaving 9 bases between them. The CDR3 extends over 13 amino acids. DNA of the CDR3: TGTGCCAGCAGCGAAACAGGGCGAAACACCATATATTTT. This encodes CASSETGRNTIYF.

At least ten counts were recorded for this clonotype. The V and J genes are TRBV5-5 and TRBJ2-1; 8 nucleotides line up with TRBD2. Germline lookup yields CDR1 SGHKS and CDR2 YYEKEE (reference sequence). The J segment lost 5 bases and the V segment lost 0 bases, leaving 4 bases of the junction unmatched. This CDR3 contains 15 residues. The CDR3 DNA sequence: TGTGCCAGCAGCTTGGTCGCGGGGGGCCACAATGAGCAGTTCTTC. It translates to CASSLVAGGHNEQFF.

This clonotype was counted at least ten times. The rearrangement uses TRBV5-1 and TRBJ2-6; D is undetermined. The CDR3 sequence is 19 residues long. The V end lost 1 base, the J end lost 2 bases, and 19 bases lay between the germline ends. In germline, CDR1 is SGHRS, CDR2 YFSETQ. The CDR3 DNA reads TGCGCCAGCAGCTTGTCAGATAACAGTATAGTAGCTGGGGCCAACGTCCTGACTTTC. Translating gives CASSLSDNSIVAGANVLTF.

This clonotype was counted ten times or more. This chain connects TRBV6-5 to TRBJ1-6; perhaps TRBD1 as D (5 bases). The CDR3 totals 14 residues. The germline gives CDR1 MNHEY, CDR2 SVGAGI. Trimming left V 5 bases short and J 9 bases short, with 14 bases between. The CDR3 coding sequence is TGTGCCAGCAGTCGGGACCCATGGGGTTCACCCCTCCACTTT. Amino acids: CASSRDPWGSPLHF.

This clonotype was seen at least ten times. The rearrangement links TRBV18 to TRBJ1-3, with no clear D. The germline V and J ends were trimmed by 3 bases and 4 bases, with 16 bases remaining between them. Per the germline V gene, CDR1 is KGHSH and CDR2 is LQKENI. The CDR3 runs 16 residues. The CDR3 loop is CASSPAVPSSGNTIYF. In DNA form, the CDR3 reads TGTGCCAGCTCACCTGCAGTACCCTCGTCGGGAAACACCATATATTTT.

This clonotype showed up many times. The V call is TRBV6-5, the J call TRBJ2-6, with 7 bases fitting TRBD1. This CDR3 is 17 amino acids long. After removal of 8 bases from V and 0 bases from J, the junction contained 10 bases not matched to a gene. Looked up from germline, CDR1 is MNHEY and CDR2 is SVGAGI. CDR3 nucleotide sequence: TGTGCCAGCGGCGGCCGGGGACAGCCCTCTGGGGCCAACGTCCTGACTTTC. It specifies CASGGRGQPSGANVLTF.

At least ten counts were recorded for this clonotype. The CDR3 protein is CASSLQGLDEQYF. In DNA, the CDR3 is TGTGCCAGCAGTTTACAGGGTCTCGACGAGCAGTACTTC. The chain recombines TRBV27 with TRBJ2-7, with D possibly matching TRBD1 (5 bases). The germline CDR1 and CDR2 sequences are MNHEY and SMNVEV (reference sequence). CDR3 size: 13 residues. Deletions cut 2 bases from V and 5 bases from J, with 10 bases between.

There are many counts of this clonotype. V gene TRBV20-1 combines with J gene TRBJ2-7, with 8 bases matching TRBD2. The trim removed 1 base at V and 2 bases at J, leaving 7 bases unmatched. The length of the CDR3 is 15 residues. From germline, CDR1 is DFQATT and CDR2 SNEGSKA (reference sequence). DNA for the CDR3: TGCAGTGCTAGAGCCCCGGGAGGGGCCACCTACGAGCAGTACTTC. Its protein product is CSARAPGGATYEQYF.

In its sample, this clonotype was seen many times. This chain uses TRBV7-3 with TRBJ2-1; D is possibly TRBD1 or TRBD2 (5 bases each). The germline V and J ends were trimmed by 5 bases and 0 bases, with 11 bases remaining between them. This CDR3 contains 15 residues. Germline values: CDR1 SGHTA, CDR2 FQGTGA. CDR3 DNA sequence: TGTGCCAGCAGCCCTGGGGGAAGCTCCTACAATGAGCAGTTCTTC. It yields the protein CASSPGGSSYNEQFF. Variable domain in full (rest from reference TRBV7-3 and TRBJ2-1): GAGVSQTPSNKVTEKGKYVELRCDPISGHTALYWYRQSLGQGPEFLIYFQGTGAADDSGLPNDRFFAVRPEGSVSTLKIQRTERGDSAVYLCASSPGGSSYNEQFFGPGTRLTVL.

This clonotype is labeled medium-sized (0.01 to 0.1%). The chain is built from TRBV5-1 and TRBJ1-1, with D unresolved. V was pared by 0 bases and J by 6 bases, with 9 bases between. Germline CDR1 SGHRS, CDR2 YFSETQ. The CDR3 consists of 13 residues. In DNA, the CDR3 is TGCGCCAGCAGCTTGGCGGGATCTCCTGAAGCTTTCTTT. It codes for CASSLAGSPEAFF.

At least ten counts were recorded for this clonotype. The chain is built from TRBV5-1 and TRBJ1-5, with D unresolved. From germline, CDR1 is SGHRS and CDR2 YFSETQ. The CDR3 consists of 15 residues. V was pared by 4 bases and J by 0 bases, with 11 bases between. CDR3 sequence reads: CASSLDGDSNQPQHF. The CDR3 DNA reads as TGCGCCAGCAGCCTCGACGGAGATAGCAATCAGCCCCAGCATTTT. Full variable domain (remainder filled in from reference TRBV5-1 and TRBJ1-5): KAGVTQTPRYLIKTRGQQVTLSCSPISGHRSVSWYQQTPGQGLQFLFEYFSETQRNKGNFPGRFSGRQFSNSRSEMNVSTLELGDSALYLCASSLDGDSNQPQHFGDGTRLSIL.

This clonotype was seen ten or more times. The genes are TRBV29-1 and TRBJ2-1, with a possible D match to TRBD1 (7 bases). The CDR3 is made up of 15 amino acids. Trimming removed 0 bases at V and 7 bases at J, with 16 bases between. CDR1 and CDR2 from the germline V gene are SQVTM and ANQGSEA. CDR3 amino acids: CSVEDLEGADNEQFF. The CDR3 nucleotides are TGCAGCGTTGAAGATTTGGAGGGGGCGGATAATGAGCAGTTCTTC.

There are many counts of this clonotype. V and J are TRBV7-6 and TRBJ2-1; 10 nucleotides match TRBD1. V shed 4 bases, J shed 5 bases, and the junction held 8 bases outside the gene matches. The germline gives CDR1 SGHVS, CDR2 FNYEAQ. The CDR3 sequence is 16 residues long. The CDR3 reads CASSSGQGSLHNEQFF. DNA of the CDR3: TGTGCCAGCAGCTCGGGACAGGGGAGTCTCCACAATGAGCAGTTCTTC.

The J gene is TRBJ2-1, the V gene TRBV19, with 13 bases matching TRBD2. There are 14 residues in the CDR3. Looked up from germline, CDR1 is LNHDA and CDR2 is SQIVND (reference sequence). The V and J ends lost 6 bases and 10 bases, in that order; junction bases with no gene match: 6. In DNA form, the CDR3 reads TGTGCCAGTAGCCCGGGACTAGCGGGGAGGGAGCAGTTCTTC. Protein sequence: CASSPGLAGREQFF.

This clonotype was observed at least ten times. The genes are TRBV5-1 and TRBJ1-4, with D uncertain. This CDR3 has 16 amino acids. The germline CDR1 and CDR2 sequences are SGHRS and YFSETQ. The V and J ends lost 0 bases and 0 bases respectively, with 9 bases between them. DNA of the CDR3: TGCGCCAGCAGCTTGGCGGGTTCTGCAACTAATGAAAAACTGTTTTTT. This translates into CASSLAGSATNEKLFF.

This clonotype was observed a few times. This chain joins TRBV19 and TRBJ2-6; 7 bases match TRBD1. The junction had 6 bases not matched to a gene; V was cut back by 7 bases and J by 9 bases. CDR1 is LNHDA and CDR2 is SQIVND in the germline V gene (reference sequence). The CDR3 is 13 residues long. In DNA, the CDR3 is TGTGCCAGTAAAACAGGGGCAATCAACGTCCTGACTTTC. It specifies CASKTGAINVLTF.